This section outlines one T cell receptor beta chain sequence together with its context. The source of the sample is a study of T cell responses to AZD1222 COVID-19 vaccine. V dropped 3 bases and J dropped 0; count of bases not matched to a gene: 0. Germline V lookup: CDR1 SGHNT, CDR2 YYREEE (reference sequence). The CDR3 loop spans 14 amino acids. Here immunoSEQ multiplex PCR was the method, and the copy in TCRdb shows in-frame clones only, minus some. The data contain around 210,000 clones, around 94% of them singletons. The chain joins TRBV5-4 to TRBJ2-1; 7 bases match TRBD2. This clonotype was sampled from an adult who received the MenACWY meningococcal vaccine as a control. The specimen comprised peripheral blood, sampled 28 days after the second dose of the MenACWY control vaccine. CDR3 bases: TGTGCCAGCAGCTGGGGGGGCTCCTACAATGAGCAGTTCTTC. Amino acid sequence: CASSWGGSYNEQFF.